This T cell receptor beta chain is from a study of blood T cell repertoires in COVID-19 (dated by TCRdb to 2019 to 2021). Background on the whole study: Samples from collaborators originated in the United States, Italy and Spain and spanned both the acute and convalescent phases of COVID-19. The prospective study material was composed of cDNA or gDNA derived from T cells, B-cell-depleted T cells, or PBMCs. Deeply sampled blood TCRbeta repertoires from subjects exposed to, actively infected with, or recovered from COVID-19 were included in the dataset. The repertoires were released in a freely available public database meant as a resource for research on the immune response to SARS-CoV-2. Samples were obtained from the ongoing ImmuneRACE study (first 160 participants) and from about 1,300 subjects provided by 6 global collaborators. Nearly every sample came with metadata listing a de-identified subject ID, COVID-19 status, age in years and sex. HLA class I and class II types, where available, came from metadata supplied by the sample provider rather than from assay-based typing. Overall study results and their limits: The quantity of clinical and demographic metadata differed by source and by participant and was supplied without curation.

TCRbeta CDR3 regions were amplified from genomic DNA by means of the immunoSEQ Assay, a bias-controlled multiplex PCR. Processing in the source paper ran as follows. Within the assay, amplification of reference gene primers was used to estimate how many nucleated cells each sample contained. Sequence reads were collapsed and filtered to measure the absolute abundance of every unique TCRbeta CDR3 rearrangement. For each sample, productive Simpson clonality was calculated as the square root of Simpson's diversity index over productive rearrangements. TCRdb holds this immuneACCESS table with in-frame rearrangements only. Some clones are missing; in checked studies, unresolved V genes explain under half, and the rest has no known cause. That table is the source of V, J and clone size, and D and trimming were worked out from the DNA. The sample table contains over 100,000 clones; only one count was recorded for approximately 89% of them. The ten largest account for over 9.5% of the sample.

Including the terminal cysteine and phenylalanine, the CDR3 comprises 16 residues. Only the CDR3 region is kept as DNA, spanning 48 bases read in frame from base 1. V ends up 1 base short and J 11 bases short, with an unmatched junction base count of 12. The germline V gene encodes CDR1 LNHNV and CDR2 YYDKDF (reference sequence). As to this clone: Its antigen target is currently unknown. Per-base quality was not reported, and no clone a single base away is much larger than it.

At one collaborating source in Seattle, patients were enrolled during active infection and were followed longitudinally through the course of disease. Each collaborating institution followed its own protocols to collect whole blood in K2EDTA tubes. For TCRbeta analysis, collaborators shipped samples as frozen whole blood, isolated PBMCs, or DNA extracted from either of those sample types. This TCR came from a woman aged 65 to 85 with COVID-19, enrolled during active disease. Sequencing input: peripheral blood. Recombination linked TRBV15 to TRBJ1-4, and TRBD1 aligns with 8 junction nucleotides. The nucleotide sequence reads TGTGCCACCAGCAGAGTCACCGGGACAGGTACCGGTAAACTGTTTTTT. Translated, this gives CATSRVTGTGTGKLFF.